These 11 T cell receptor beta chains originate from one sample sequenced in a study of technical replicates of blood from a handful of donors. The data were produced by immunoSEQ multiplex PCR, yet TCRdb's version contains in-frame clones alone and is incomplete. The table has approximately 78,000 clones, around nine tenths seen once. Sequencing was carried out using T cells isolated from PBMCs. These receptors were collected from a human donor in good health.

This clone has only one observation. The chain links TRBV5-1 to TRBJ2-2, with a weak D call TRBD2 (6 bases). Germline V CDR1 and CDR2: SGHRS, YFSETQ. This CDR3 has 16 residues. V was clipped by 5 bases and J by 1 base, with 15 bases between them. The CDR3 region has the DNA TGCGCCAGCAGTCGGGTCGGAGCGGGGAACACCGGGGAGCTGTTTTTT. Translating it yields CASSRVGAGNTGELFF.

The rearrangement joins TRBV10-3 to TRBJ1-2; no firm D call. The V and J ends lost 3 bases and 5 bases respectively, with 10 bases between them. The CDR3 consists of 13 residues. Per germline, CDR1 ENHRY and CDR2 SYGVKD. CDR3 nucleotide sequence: TGTGCCATCAGTGAAGATGAACTATATGGCTACACCTTC. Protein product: CAISEDELYGYTF.

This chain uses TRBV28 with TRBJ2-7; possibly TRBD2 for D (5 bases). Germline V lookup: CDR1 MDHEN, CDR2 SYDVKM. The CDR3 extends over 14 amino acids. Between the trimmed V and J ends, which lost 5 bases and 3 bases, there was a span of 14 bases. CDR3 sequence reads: CASSLRVRDYEQYF. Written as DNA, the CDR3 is TGTGCCAGCAGTCTCCGGGTCCGGGACTACGAGCAGTACTTC.

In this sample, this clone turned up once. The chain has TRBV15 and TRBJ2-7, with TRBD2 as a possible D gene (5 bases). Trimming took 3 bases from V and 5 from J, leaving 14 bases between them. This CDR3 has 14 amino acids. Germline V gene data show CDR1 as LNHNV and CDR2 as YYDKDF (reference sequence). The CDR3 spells CATSSDPGRNEQYF. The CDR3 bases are TGTGCCACCAGCAGTGATCCGGGGAGAAACGAGCAGTACTTC. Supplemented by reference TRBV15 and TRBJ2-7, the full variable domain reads DAMVIQNPRYQVTQFGKPVTLSCSQTLNHNVMYWYQQKSSQAPKLLFHYYDKDFNNEADTPDNFQSRRPNTSFCFLDIRSPGLGDTAMYLCATSSDPGRNEQYFGPGTRLTVT.

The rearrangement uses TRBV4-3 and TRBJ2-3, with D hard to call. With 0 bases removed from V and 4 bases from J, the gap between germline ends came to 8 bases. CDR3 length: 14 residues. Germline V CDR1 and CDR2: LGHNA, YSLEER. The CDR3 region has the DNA TGCGCCAGCAGCCAAGACGGTCTAGCAGATACGCAGTATTTT. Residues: CASSQDGLADTQYF.

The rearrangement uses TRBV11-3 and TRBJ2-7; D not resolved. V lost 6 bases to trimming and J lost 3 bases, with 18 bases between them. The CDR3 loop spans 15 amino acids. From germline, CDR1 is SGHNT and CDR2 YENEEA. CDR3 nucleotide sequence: TGTGCCAGCAGAGAGGCACCCACACCAATCTACGAGCAGTACTTC. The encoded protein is CASREAPTPIYEQYF. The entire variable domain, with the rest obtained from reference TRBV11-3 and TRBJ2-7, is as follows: EAGVVQSPRYKIIEKKQPVAFWCNPISGHNTLYWYLQNLGQGPELLIRYENEEAVDDSQLPKDRFSAERLKGVDSTLKIQPAELGDSAVYLCASREAPTPIYEQYFGPGTRLTVT.

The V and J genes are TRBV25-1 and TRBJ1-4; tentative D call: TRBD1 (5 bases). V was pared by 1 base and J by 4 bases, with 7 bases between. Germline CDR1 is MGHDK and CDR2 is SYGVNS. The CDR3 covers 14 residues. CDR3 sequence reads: CASSEWTNNEKLFF. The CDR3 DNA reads TGTGCCAGCAGTGAATGGACAAATAATGAAAAACTGTTTTTT.

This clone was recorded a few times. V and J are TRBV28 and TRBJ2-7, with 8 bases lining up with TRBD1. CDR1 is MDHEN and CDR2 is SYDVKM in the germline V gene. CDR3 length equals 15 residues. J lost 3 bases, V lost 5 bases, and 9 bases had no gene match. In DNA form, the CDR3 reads TGTGCCAGCAGTACTACCGGGACAGGATACTACGAGCAGTACTTC. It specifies CASSTTGTGYYEQYF.

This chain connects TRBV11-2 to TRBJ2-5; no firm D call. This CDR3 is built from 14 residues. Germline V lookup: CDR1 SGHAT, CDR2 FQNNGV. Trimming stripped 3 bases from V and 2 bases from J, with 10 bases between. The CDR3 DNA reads TGTGCCAGCAGCTTTGATAGAAGTCAAGAGACCCAGTACTTC. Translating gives CASSFDRSQETQYF.

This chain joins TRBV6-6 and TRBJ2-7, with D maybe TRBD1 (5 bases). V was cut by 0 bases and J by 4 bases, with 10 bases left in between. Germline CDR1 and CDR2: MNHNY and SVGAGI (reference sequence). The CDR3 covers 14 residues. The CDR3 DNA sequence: TGTGCCAGCAGTTACTCACAGGACATATACGAGCAGTACTTC. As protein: CASSYSQDIYEQYF.

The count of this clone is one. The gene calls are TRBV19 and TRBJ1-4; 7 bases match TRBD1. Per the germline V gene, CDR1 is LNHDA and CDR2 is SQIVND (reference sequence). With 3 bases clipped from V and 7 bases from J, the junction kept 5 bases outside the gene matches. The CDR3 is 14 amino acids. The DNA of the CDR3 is TGTGCCAGTAGTATCGGGGCAGGGGGTGAAAAACTGTTTTTT. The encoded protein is CASSIGAGGEKLFF.